This T cell receptor (beta chain) is drawn from a study of T cells in tuberculosis. Study summary: Sequenced TCRs come from CD1B-GMM tetramer-binding T cells. Study observations and caveats: The stringent gate may have excluded weak CD1B-GMM tetramer binders.

CDR1 and CDR2 from the germline V gene are MNHNS and SASEGT. The V and J ends lost 1 base and 0 bases respectively, with 7 bases between them. This CDR3 spans 14 amino acids. Chain pairing is unknown; alpha and beta were sequenced separately. Assay used: immunoSEQ multiplex PCR; TCRdb lists only in-frame clones, some missing. This sample yields 85,000 to 100,000 clones, of which roughly 88% are seen a single time; around 1.8% belongs to the top ten. Sorting used thawed, overnight-rested PBMC stained with anti-CD3, a viability dye and GMM-loaded CD1B tetramer. The lipid loaded on the CD1B tetramers was C32 glucose monomycolate from Rhodococcus equi. CD14-expressing monocytes were removed from PBMC before cryopreservation and sorting.

The chain uses TRBV6-1 and TRBJ2-7; D remains ambiguous. The receptor was isolated from an adult woman with latent tuberculosis. The sample was CD1b-GMM tetramer-negative cells sorted from PBMCs. This CDR3 is CASSEGPFSYEQYF. CDR3 coding DNA: TGTGCCAGCAGTGAAGGTCCGTTCTCCTACGAGCAGTACTTC.